This passage covers 6 T cell receptor beta chains from one sample sequenced in a study of cytomegalovirus exposure and HLA in healthy donors. The PCR used 60 Vbeta and 13 Jbeta primers. Repertoires were generated with immunoSEQ multiplex PCR, while TCRdb's copy carries only in-frame clones and drops some. The repertoire holds 150,000 to 200,000 clones, with roughly 82% as singletons. The source material was PBMCs. These receptors came from a man in his forties or fifties in good health and CMV-seronegative.

The chain is built from TRBV27 and TRBJ1-4; TRBD1 agrees at 12 bases. The CDR3 contains 17 residues. From germline, CDR1 is MNHEY and CDR2 SMNVEV (reference sequence). Trimming removed 6 bases from V and 7 bases from J; junction bases left unmatched: 12. As DNA, the CDR3 is TGTGCCAGCAGAAACCGGGCCGGGACAGGGGGCGCTGAAAAACTGTTTTTT. Amino acid sequence: CASRNRAGTGGAEKLFF.

The chain employs TRBV7-2 and TRBJ1-6, with D possibly matching TRBD1 (5 bases). V was clipped by 6 bases and J by 2 bases, with 17 bases between them. The CDR3 covers 17 residues. Germline CDR1 and CDR2: SGHTA and FQGNSA. CDR3 DNA: TGTGCCAGCAGGGACAAAAGACGTGGGGCCTATAATTCACCCCTCCACTTT. The encoded protein is CASRDKRRGAYNSPLHF.

The V call is TRBV6-6, the J call TRBJ2-2; D might be TRBD1 (6 bases). V was trimmed by 2 bases and J by 2 bases, leaving 12 bases between them. The CDR3 is 16 amino acids. Germline V lookup: CDR1 MNHNY, CDR2 SVGAGI (reference sequence). As DNA, the CDR3 is TGTGCCAGCAGTTACCACAGGGACATCAACACCGGGGAGCTGTTTTTT. Residues: CASSYHRDINTGELFF.

The chain uses TRBV30 and TRBJ2-2; possibly TRBD2 for D (6 bases). This CDR3 spans 15 amino acids. Deletions cut 3 bases from V and 1 base from J, with 12 bases between. Per the germline V gene, CDR1 is GTSNPN and CDR2 is SVGIG (reference sequence). CDR3 bases: TGTGCCTGGAGGGAGGACTACCTGAACACCGGGGAGCTGTTTTTT. As protein: CAWREDYLNTGELFF.

This chain joins TRBV9 and TRBJ2-1, with 10 bases aligning to TRBD2. The CDR3 sequence is 17 residues long. Trimming removed 4 bases from V and 4 bases from J; junction bases left unmatched: 11. From germline, CDR1 is SGDLS and CDR2 YYNGEE. The CDR3 DNA follows: TGTGCCAGCAGCCTGGACCCAGCGACTAGCGGGTACAATGAGCAGTTCTTC. Translated: CASSLDPATSGYNEQFF.

There are a few counts of this clone. The chain has TRBV27 and TRBJ2-7, with D possibly matching TRBD1 (6 bases). Trimming took off 6 bases at V and 0 bases at J, with 12 bases between the two ends. The CDR3 extends over 14 amino acids. From germline, CDR1 is MNHEY and CDR2 SMNVEV (reference sequence). The CDR3 sequence: CASSSRGISYEQYF. The CDR3 coding sequence is TGTGCCAGCAGCTCCAGGGGCATCTCCTACGAGCAGTACTTC.